What follows describes a single T cell receptor (beta chain). The data were taken from a study of blood T cell repertoires in COVID-19. Study at large: COVID-19 samples from acute and convalescent phases originated in the United States, Italy and Spain.

The assay was immunoSEQ multiplex PCR, and TCRdb's table has in-frame clones only and misses some. The table has some 200,000 clones, 94% seen once; the top ten hold 0.76%. The CDR3 loop spans 13 amino acids. The V and J ends lost 0 bases and 0 bases respectively, with 5 bases between them. From germline, CDR1 is GTSNPN and CDR2 SVGIG (reference sequence). The sequence was collected from a young man with COVID-19, enrolled during active disease. The sequencing input was peripheral blood. The chain links TRBV30 to TRBJ1-1; D unresolved. The CDR3 protein is CAWSVQLNTEAFF. CDR3 coding DNA: TGTGCCTGGAGTGTCCAGTTGAACACTGAAGCTTTCTTT.